These 23 T cell receptor beta chains originate from one sample sequenced in a study of T cell repertoires in cytomegalovirus infection. MiXCR, run by TCRdb on the reads, gives a single entry per CDR3 protein. The data show 200,000 to 250,000 distinct CDR3 sequences, with 20% to 25% seen just once and about 18% held by the top ten. The sequenced sample consisted of CD8+ T cells from PBMCs. The source is a human donor in good health (CMV status not recorded). Some clones in this sample may be carry-over from other donors' samples.

The J gene is TRBJ2-1, the V gene TRBV5-1; D is possibly TRBD1 (6 bases). Germline values: CDR1 SGHRS, CDR2 YFSETQ. This CDR3 region has 14 residues. The V end lost 4 bases, the J end lost 7 bases, and 15 bases lay between the germline ends. This CDR3 is CASSPYDRQNEQFF. CDR3 DNA sequence: TGCGCCAGCAGCCCATACGACAGGCAGAATGAGCAGTTCTTC.

This clonotype was picked up a small number of times. The chain employs TRBV20-1 and TRBJ2-7, with a tentative D call TRBD2 (6 bases). Trimming stripped 3 bases from V and 3 bases from J, with 9 bases between. Germline CDR1 and CDR2: DFQATT and SNEGSKA (reference sequence). The CDR3 length is 12 residues. This chain's CDR3 is CSARGLGYEQYF. Here the CDR3 DNA reads TGCAGTGCTAGGGGACTGGGCTACGAGCAGTACTTC.

This clonotype has at least ten counts. This chain connects TRBV7-8 to TRBJ2-5; D unresolved. The CDR3 spans 14 residues. CDR1 and CDR2 (germline): SGHVS, FQNEAQ. Trimming stripped 1 base from V and 5 bases from J, with 11 bases between. The CDR3 region is CASSLGPTWETQYF. CDR3 DNA sequence: TGTGCCAGCAGCTTAGGCCCAACGTGGGAGACCCAGTACTTC.

The rearrangement uses TRBV29-1 and TRBJ2-1; 9 positions agree with TRBD2. Germline CDR1 SQVTM, CDR2 ANQGSEA. The CDR3 spans 15 residues. V shed 3 bases and J 7 bases; nucleotides not matched to a gene: 10. CDR3 in amino acids: CSVDLAGGPENEQFF. In DNA form, the CDR3 reads TGCAGCGTTGACCTCGCGGGGGGGCCGGAAAATGAGCAGTTCTTC.

This clonotype occurred a few times. The chain links TRBV6-5 to TRBJ2-1; maybe TRBD2 (5 bases). The CDR3 has 15 residues. The germline V gene encodes CDR1 MNHEY and CDR2 SVGAGI. With 4 bases removed from V and 3 bases from J, the gap between germline ends came to 13 bases. CDR3 in DNA: TGTGCCAGCAGTTCAGACGGGGTCGACTACAATGAGCAGTTCTTC. This codes for CASSSDGVDYNEQFF.

The V and J genes are TRBV2 and TRBJ2-2, with 9 bases lining up with TRBD2. The CDR3 consists of 17 residues. V lost 5 bases and J lost 3; bases outside the gene matches: 10. CDR1 is SNHLY, CDR2 FYNNEI, per germline. The CDR3 here is CASSFTGGGVYTGELFF. DNA of the CDR3: TGTGCCAGCAGTTTTACTGGCGGGGGGGTCTACACCGGGGAGCTGTTTTTT.

This clonotype was recorded many times. The CDR3 reads CASSKGLAGGSYEQYF. CDR3 nucleotide sequence: TGTGCCAGCAGCAAAGGACTAGCGGGGGGCTCCTACGAGCAGTACTTC. This sequence joins TRBV7-2 and TRBJ2-7; TRBD2 aligns across 14 bases. This CDR3 is built from 16 residues. J was trimmed by 0 bases and V by 5 bases; bases with no gene match: 3. The germline gives CDR1 SGHTA, CDR2 FQGNSA.

This clonotype was seen ten or more times. The chain has TRBV10-3 and TRBJ2-7; 8 bases agree with TRBD1. Unmatched junction bases numbered 7, after V lost 0 bases and J lost 3 bases. The CDR3 spans 16 residues. CDR1 ENHRY and CDR2 SYGVKD come from the germline V gene. CDR3 protein: CAISESATGGHYEQYF. Written as DNA, the CDR3 is TGTGCCATCAGTGAGTCGGCAACAGGGGGTCACTACGAGCAGTACTTC.

The DNA for the CDR3 is TGTGCCAGCAGTTTCCTACAGGGCCACGATCCAGATACGCAGTATTTT. Translation: CASSFLQGHDPDTQYF. The chain carries TRBV28 and TRBJ2-3; weak D call: TRBD1 (6 bases). This CDR3 has 16 residues. Trimming removed 3 bases at V and 4 bases at J, with 17 bases between. Looked up from germline, CDR1 is MDHEN and CDR2 is SYDVKM. The full variable domain, rest sourced from reference TRBV28 and TRBJ2-3, is DVKVTQSSRYLVKRTGEKVFLECVQDMDHENMFWYRQDPGLGLRLIYFSYDVKMKEKGDIPEGYSVSREKKERFSLILESASTNQTSMYLCASSFLQGHDPDTQYFGPGTRLTVL.

This clonotype was detected ten times or more. The chain is built from TRBV7-2 and TRBJ1-5; D is undetermined. V was clipped by 1 base and J by 4 bases, with 11 bases between them. The CDR3 covers 15 residues. CDR1 SGHTA and CDR2 FQGNSA come from the germline V gene. The CDR3 loop is CASSLEASLNQPQHF. As DNA, the CDR3 is TGTGCCAGCAGCTTAGAAGCGTCGCTGAATCAGCCCCAGCATTTT.

The genes are TRBV28 and TRBJ2-6; D possibly corresponds to TRBD2 (6 bases). Germline V gives CDR1 MDHEN, CDR2 SYDVKM. V was clipped by 10 bases and J by 4 bases, with 14 bases between them. The CDR3 totals 14 residues. In nucleotides, the CDR3 is TGTGCCACCGAGGCGGGGTCAGGGGCCAACGTCCTGACTTTC. Protein sequence: CATEAGSGANVLTF.

The rearrangement joins TRBV5-1 to TRBJ2-2; TRBD1 is a possible D gene (6 bases). The germline V and J ends were trimmed by 4 bases and 2 bases, with 15 bases remaining between them. Germline V CDR1 and CDR2: SGHRS, YFSETQ. This CDR3 contains 16 residues. DNA for the CDR3: TGCGCCAGCAGCCCCCGCCAGGGACATAACACCGGGGAGCTGTTTTTT. This translates into CASSPRQGHNTGELFF.

This clonotype has at least ten counts. The chain joins TRBV28 to TRBJ2-5, with TRBD2 as a possible D gene (5 bases). The ends were cut back, 2 bases at V and 7 bases at J, with 5 bases in the middle. This CDR3 region has 11 residues. Germline V gives CDR1 MDHEN, CDR2 SYDVKM. The CDR3 DNA follows: TGTGCCAGCAGTTTAGGAGGGACCCAGTACTTC. Protein sequence: CASSLGGTQYF.

V gene TRBV2 combines with J gene TRBJ2-1; a possible D gene is TRBD1 (5 bases). Trimming left V 6 bases short and J 9 bases short, with 18 bases between. The CDR3 is made up of 14 amino acids. CDR1 is SNHLY and CDR2 is FYNNEI in the germline V gene. The CDR3 here is CASSPGQLPREQFF. In DNA form, the CDR3 reads TGTGCCAGCAGCCCCGGACAACTCCCGCGTGAGCAGTTCTTC.

This clonotype has just a few counts. The rearrangement joins TRBV4-1 to TRBJ2-7, with 11 bases that match TRBD1. J lost 7 bases, V lost 3 bases, and 5 bases had no gene match. Germline CDR1 MGHRA, CDR2 YSYEKL. The CDR3 has 14 residues. CDR3 nucleotides: TGCGCCAGCAGCCATGGACAGGGGGCGCAAGAGCAGTACTTC. Amino acid sequence: CASSHGQGAQEQYF.

This clonotype was observed many times. This chain links TRBV7-2 with TRBJ2-1, with 7 bases identical to TRBD1. This CDR3 spans 15 amino acids. CDR1 is SGHTA, CDR2 FQGNSA, per germline. Germline trimming cut 4 bases from V and 3 bases from J; bases unmatched to any gene: 6. DNA of the CDR3: TGTGCCAGCAGCTCCGAGGGGGCCGACTACAATGAGCAGTTCTTC. Translation gives CASSSEGADYNEQFF.

This clonotype was counted once. This could be a read error, since a much larger clone is one nucleotide away. The genes are TRBV28 and TRBJ2-1; 9 bases fit TRBD2. There are 14 residues in the CDR3. The germline CDR1 and CDR2 sequences are MDHEN and SYDVKM. Trimming removed 7 bases from V and 3 bases from J; junction bases left unmatched: 4. CDR3 sequence: CASIERGDYNEQFF. In nucleotides, the CDR3 is TGTGCCAGCATAGAGCGGGGGGACTACAATGAGCAGTTCTTC.

Ten or more counts support this clonotype. This chain joins TRBV2 and TRBJ2-3, with TRBD1 matching over 8 bases. Germline V CDR1 and CDR2: SNHLY, FYNNEI. Losses at the gene ends were 2 bases for V and 1 base for J; bases not matched to a gene: 2. The CDR3 is made up of 15 amino acids. DNA of the CDR3: TGTGCCAGCAGTGAACAGGGGGCAGGCACAGATACGCAGTATTTT. It encodes CASSEQGAGTDTQYF.

This clonotype was picked up many times. The chain joins TRBV6-4 to TRBJ2-1, with 7 nucleotides matching TRBD2. Germline loops: CDR1 MRHNA, CDR2 SNTAGT. Trimming cost V 2 bases and J 0 bases; bases outside gene matches: 4. This CDR3 spans 16 amino acids. CDR3 sequence: CASSDGRGSSYNEQFF. CDR3 nucleotide sequence: TGTGCCAGCAGTGACGGGCGGGGGAGCTCCTACAATGAGCAGTTCTTC.

This clonotype has a count of ten or more. The gene calls are TRBV7-2 and TRBJ2-6; weak D call: TRBD1 (6 bases). The CDR3 spans 16 residues. Germline CDR1 and CDR2: SGHTA and FQGNSA. V was cut by 1 base and J by 2 bases, with 9 bases left in between. CDR3 residues: CASSLVGAPGANVLTF. The DNA for the CDR3 is TGTGCCAGCAGCTTAGTGGGGGCTCCTGGGGCCAACGTCCTGACTTTC.

The chain couples TRBV5-1 to TRBJ1-2; maybe TRBD1 (6 bases). CDR1 is SGHRS, CDR2 YFSETQ, per germline. The CDR3 length is 16 residues. Trimming took off 1 base at V and 4 bases at J, with 17 bases between the two ends. The CDR3 loop is CASSLSSQGIGYGYTF. CDR3 DNA sequence: TGCGCCAGCAGCTTGTCATCCCAGGGGATTGGCTATGGCTACACCTTC.

The chain uses TRBV5-1 and TRBJ2-1, with TRBD2 matching 9 bases. CDR3 length: 14 amino acids. Germline-derived CDR1 and CDR2 are SGHRS and YFSETQ. V dropped 5 bases and J dropped 4; count of bases not matched to a gene: 4. The CDR3 DNA sequence: TGCGCCAGCAGTCGCGGGGGGGAATACAATGAGCAGTTCTTC. Its protein product is CASSRGGEYNEQFF.

This clonotype was recorded at least ten times. V gene TRBV28 combines with J gene TRBJ1-2; the D is unclear. V gave up 1 base and J gave up 0 bases, with 12 bases separating them. This CDR3 comprises 16 residues. Germline V lookup: CDR1 MDHEN, CDR2 SYDVKM. CDR3 protein: CASSLLEISSNYGYTF. As DNA, the CDR3 is TGTGCCAGCAGTTTATTGGAAATCAGTTCTAACTATGGCTACACCTTC.